Following are 7 T cell receptor beta chains from one sample sequenced in a study of shared clonotypes between healthy human individuals. Some clones are missing from TCRdb's copy, which holds only in-frame ones; the method was immunoSEQ multiplex PCR. Among millions of clones listed, roughly 92% were seen once. Sample: naive CD4+ T cells sorted from blood. Subset described: CD45RA+ positively selected. All receptors derive from a young man in good health.

The CDR3 sequence: CASSSFQGSEQYF. For the CDR3, the DNA is TGTGCCAGCAGCTCCTTTCAGGGTAGCGAGCAGTACTTC. The V call is TRBV7-8, the J call TRBJ2-7, with TRBD1 as a possible D gene (5 bases). The CDR3 totals 13 residues. V was shortened by 4 bases and J by 6 bases, with 13 bases between the two germline ends. Per the germline V gene, CDR1 is SGHVS and CDR2 is FQNEAQ. Complete variable domain (other parts from reference TRBV7-8 and TRBJ2-7): GAGVSQSPRYKVAKRGQDVALRCDPISGHVSLFWYQQALGQGPEFLTYFQNEAQLDKSGLPSDRFFAERPEGSVSTLKIQRTQQEDSAVYLCASSSFQGSEQYFGPGTRLTVT.

The chain combines TRBV10-3 with TRBJ2-2; TRBD2 is a possible D gene (6 bases). The germline V gene has CDR1 ENHRY and CDR2 SYGVKD. This CDR3 has 17 amino acids. Trimming removed 7 bases at V and 1 base at J, with 19 bases between. The CDR3 region is CAITAGINTVNTGELFF. CDR3 nucleotide sequence: TGTGCCATCACTGCGGGGATAAATACTGTGAACACCGGGGAGCTGTTTTTT.

This clone was seen a few times. This sequence joins TRBV30 and TRBJ1-5; D is possibly TRBD1 (6 bases). The V end lost 2 bases, the J end lost 4 bases, and 15 bases lay between the germline ends. The length of the CDR3 is 15 residues. Germline V lookup: CDR1 GTSNPN, CDR2 SVGIG (reference sequence). The CDR3 bases are TGTGCCTGGAGTCCTACGGGACAACTAAATCAGCCCCAGCATTTT. Translating gives CAWSPTGQLNQPQHF. The variable domain in full, completed from reference TRBV30 and TRBJ1-5, reads SQTIHQWPATLVQPVGSPLSLECTVEGTSNPNLYWYRQAAGRGLQLLFYSVGIGQISSEVPQNLSASRPQDRQFILSSKKLLLSDSGFYLCAWSPTGQLNQPQHFGDGTRLSIL.

The gene calls are TRBV18 and TRBJ1-2; D unclear. The CDR3 is 12 residues long. V lost 3 bases to trimming and J lost 8 bases, with 10 bases between them. Germline V lookup: CDR1 KGHSH, CDR2 LQKENI. The CDR3 reads CASSPGPHGYTF. In nucleotides, the CDR3 is TGTGCCAGCTCACCTGGACCTCACGGCTACACCTTC.

The J gene is TRBJ2-7, the V gene TRBV7-2; D is ambiguous. Trimming shortened V by 5 bases and J by 1 base, and 15 bases separated the two germline ends. This CDR3 region has 15 residues. Germline V gene data show CDR1 as SGHTA and CDR2 as FQGNSA. The CDR3 is CASSLSFAVSYEQYF. The CDR3 DNA follows: TGTGCCAGCAGCCTGTCATTCGCGGTATCCTACGAGCAGTACTTC.

This clone was detected once. The chain recombines TRBV6-1 with TRBJ1-1; D is possibly TRBD1 (6 bases). The CDR3 loop spans 20 amino acids. Trimming left V 2 bases short and J 6 bases short, with 31 bases between. Germline CDR1 and CDR2: MNHNS and SASEGT. This chain's CDR3 is CASSELRGPGQAFDYAEAFF. The CDR3 DNA follows: TGTGCCAGCAGTGAATTGAGGGGACCGGGACAAGCGTTTGATTACGCTGAAGCTTTCTTT.

This chain uses TRBV29-1 with TRBJ2-3; TRBD1 might be the D (5 bases). The germline CDR1 and CDR2 sequences are SQVTM and ANQGSEA. Trimming removed 5 bases from V and 9 bases from J, with 18 bases in between. This CDR3 has 13 residues. The CDR3 here is CSVLSGTQGTQYF. In DNA, the CDR3 is TGCAGCGTTTTATCAGGCACCCAGGGAACGCAGTATTTT.